This TCR beta chain was recovered during a study of CD8 T cells in ankylosing spondylitis. The study's findings and limits: Certain motif variants had earlier appeared in reactive arthritis synovial fluid and blood. There was reportedly significant enrichment of clones that were disease-linked in matched ankylosing spondylitis synovial fluid. Seemingly characteristic of ankylosing spondylitis blood was a TCR beta motif consisting of about 8 highly homologous variants. Disease-linked clones were found to be CD8+ and relatively rare in peripheral blood.

The sample holds a few counts of this clonotype. Antigen: not known. Preparation of TCR beta libraries was done by quantitative 5'-RACE with molecular barcodes. TCRdb passed the 5' RACE reads through MiXCR, listing each CDR3 protein once. This sample yields 470,000 or so distinct CDR3 sequences, of which roughly 27% are seen a single time; roughly 0.8% belongs to the top ten. The clonotype comes from a male donor with ankylosing spondylitis. The specimen sequenced was blood, either unsorted or a sorted T cell fraction (not recorded which).

DNA of the CDR3: TGCAGTGCTAGTTGGGCGGGAGGGCGTAATGAGCAGTTCTTC. Protein: CSASWAGGRNEQFF. The V and J genes are TRBV20-1 and TRBJ2-1; 9 bases are shared with TRBD2. V lost 3 bases and J lost 7; bases outside the gene matches: 7. The CDR3 loop spans 14 amino acids. Germline CDR1 DFQATT, CDR2 SNEGSKA (reference sequence).